The entry below gives a single T cell receptor beta chain sequence along with its context. The target antigen is unknown. The record originates from a study of graft-versus-host responses after intestinal transplantation. In the study overall: All recipients were transplanted with multivisceral, liver-intestinal, or isolated intestinal grafts. The recipients all started with anti-thymocyte globulin induction and then took tacrolimus and steroids for around three years. Study findings and constraints: Investigators detected GvH clones in recipient marrow, with some emerging earlier in ileum or blood.

Trimming cost V 0 bases and J 2 bases; bases outside gene matches: 6. This CDR3 is built from 16 residues. The germline V gene has CDR1 MGHRA and CDR2 YSYEKL. Only in-frame clones appear in the TCRdb table, and some are missing; sequencing was by immunoSEQ multiplex PCR. The table has about 30,000 clones, approximately 93% seen once. The sample in question was PBMCs, obtained roughly 62 days after intestinal transplant. The chain has TRBV4-1 and TRBJ2-7; TRBD2 matches 8 bases. This TCR was recovered from a human patient who received an intestinal transplant, so some T cells may come from the graft donor. The CDR3 sequence: CASSQDYTGGTYEQYF. CDR3 DNA sequence: TGCGCCAGCAGCCAAGATTATACGGGGGGGACCTACGAGCAGTACTTC.